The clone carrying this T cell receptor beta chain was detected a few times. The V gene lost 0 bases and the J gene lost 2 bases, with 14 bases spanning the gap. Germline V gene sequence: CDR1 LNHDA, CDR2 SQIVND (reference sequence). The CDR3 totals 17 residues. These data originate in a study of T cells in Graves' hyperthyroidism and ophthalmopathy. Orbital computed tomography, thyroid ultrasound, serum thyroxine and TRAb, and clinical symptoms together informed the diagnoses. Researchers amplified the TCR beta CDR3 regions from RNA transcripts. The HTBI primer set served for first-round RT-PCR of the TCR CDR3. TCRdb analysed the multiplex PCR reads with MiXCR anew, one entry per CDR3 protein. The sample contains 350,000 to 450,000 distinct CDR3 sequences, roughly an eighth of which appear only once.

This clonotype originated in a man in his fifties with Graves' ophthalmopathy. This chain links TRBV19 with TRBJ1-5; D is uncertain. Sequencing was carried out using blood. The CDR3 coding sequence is TGTGCCAGTAGTATAGAGGGCAGGACCCATGGCAATCAGCCCCAGCATTTT. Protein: CASSIEGRTHGNQPQHF. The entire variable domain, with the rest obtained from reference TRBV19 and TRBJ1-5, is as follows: DGGITQSPKYLFRKEGQNVTLSCEQNLNHDAMYWYRQDPGQGLRLIYYSQIVNDFQKGDIAEGYSVSREKKESFPLTVTSAQKNPTAFYLCASSIEGRTHGNQPQHFGDGTRLSIL.